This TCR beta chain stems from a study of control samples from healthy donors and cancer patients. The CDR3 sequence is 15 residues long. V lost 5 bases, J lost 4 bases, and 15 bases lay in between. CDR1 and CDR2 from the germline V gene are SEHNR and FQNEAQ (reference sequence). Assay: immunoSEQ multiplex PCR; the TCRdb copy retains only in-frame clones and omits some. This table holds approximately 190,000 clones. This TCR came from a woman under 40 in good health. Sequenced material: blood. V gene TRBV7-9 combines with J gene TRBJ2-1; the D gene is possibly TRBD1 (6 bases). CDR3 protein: CASSPRDRLYNEQFF. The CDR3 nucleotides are TGTGCCAGCAGCCCGCGCGACAGGTTGTACAATGAGCAGTTCTTC.